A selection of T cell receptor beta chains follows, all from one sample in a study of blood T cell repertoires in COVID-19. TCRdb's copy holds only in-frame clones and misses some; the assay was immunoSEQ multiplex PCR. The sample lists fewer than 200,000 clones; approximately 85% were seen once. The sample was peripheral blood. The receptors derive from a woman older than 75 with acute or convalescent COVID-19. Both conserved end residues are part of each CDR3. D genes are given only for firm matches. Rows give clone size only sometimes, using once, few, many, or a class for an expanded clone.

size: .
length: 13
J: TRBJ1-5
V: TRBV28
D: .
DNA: TGTGCCAGCAGACCTTTCCCGGGACTCACGGAGCATTTT
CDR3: CASRPFPGLTEHF

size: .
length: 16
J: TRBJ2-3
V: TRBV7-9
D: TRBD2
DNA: TGTGCCAGCAGCCGGGGACTAGCGGGGAGCACAGATACGCAGTATTTT
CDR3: CASSRGLAGSTDTQYF

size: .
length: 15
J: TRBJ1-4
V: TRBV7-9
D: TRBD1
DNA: TGTGCCAGCAGCTTAATGGGGACAGAGAATGAAAAACTGTTTTTT
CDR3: CASSLMGTENEKLFF

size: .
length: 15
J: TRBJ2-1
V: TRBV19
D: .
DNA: TGTGCCAGTAGTATAGCACAGGCTATTGTGAATGAGCAGTTCTTC
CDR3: CASSIAQAIVNEQFF

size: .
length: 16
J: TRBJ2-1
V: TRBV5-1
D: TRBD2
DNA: TGCGCCAGCAGCTTGGGCCCTAGCGGGAGCAACTATGAGCAGTTCTTC
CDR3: CASSLGPSGSNYEQFF

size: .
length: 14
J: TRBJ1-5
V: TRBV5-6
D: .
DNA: TGTGCCAGCAGCGCACAGGGTACCAATCAGCCCCAGCATTTT
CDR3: CASSAQGTNQPQHF

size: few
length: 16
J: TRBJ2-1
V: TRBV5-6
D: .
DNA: TGTGCCAGCAGCTTGGGCGGGCCTTTTTCCTACAATGAGCAGTTCTTC
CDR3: CASSLGGPFSYNEQFF

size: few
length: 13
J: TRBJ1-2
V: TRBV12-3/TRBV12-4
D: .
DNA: TGTGCCAGCAGTTTAAGACAGCACTATGGCTACACCTTC
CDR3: CASSLRQHYGYTF

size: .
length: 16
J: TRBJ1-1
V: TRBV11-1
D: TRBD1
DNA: TGTGCCAGCAGCTTACTCCGGACAGGGTCTTGGACTGAAGCTTTCTTT
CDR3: CASSLLRTGSWTEAFF

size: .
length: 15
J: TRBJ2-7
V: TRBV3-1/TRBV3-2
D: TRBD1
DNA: TGTGCCAGCAGCCGCGACCCTGGGACAGCCTACGAGCAGTACTTC
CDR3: CASSRDPGTAYEQYF

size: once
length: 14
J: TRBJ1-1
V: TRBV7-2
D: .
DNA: TGTGCCAGCAGCTTAGCGCTAGAGAACACTGAAGCTTTCTTT
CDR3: CASSLALENTEAFF

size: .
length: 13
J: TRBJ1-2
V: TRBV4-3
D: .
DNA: TGCGCCAGCAGCCAAGATCATATGCGGGCCTACACCTTC
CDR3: CASSQDHMRAYTF

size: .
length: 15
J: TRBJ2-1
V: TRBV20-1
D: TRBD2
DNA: TGCAGTGCTAGTGGGCTAGCGGTTGCCTACAATGAGCAGTTCTTC
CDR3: CSASGLAVAYNEQFF

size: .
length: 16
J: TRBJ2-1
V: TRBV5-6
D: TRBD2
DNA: TGTGCCAGCAGCACGACCTCGGGACTAGCTGTTAATGAGCAGTTCTTC
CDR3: CASSTTSGLAVNEQFF

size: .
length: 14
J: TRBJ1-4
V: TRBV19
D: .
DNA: TGTGCCAGTACCAACGGGCGGGGTTTGAGAAAAACTGTTTTT
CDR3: CASTNGRGLRKTVF

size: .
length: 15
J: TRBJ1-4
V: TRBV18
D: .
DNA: TGTGCCAGCTCCCGAGACAGTGCAACTAATGAAAAACTGTTTTTT
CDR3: CASSRDSATNEKLFF

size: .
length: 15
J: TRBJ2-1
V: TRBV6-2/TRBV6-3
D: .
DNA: TGTGCCAGCAGTGAGGGGGGGGAAGCATACAATGAGCAGTTCTTC
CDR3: CASSEGGEAYNEQFF

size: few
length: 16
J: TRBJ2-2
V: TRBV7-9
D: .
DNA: TGTGCCAGCAGCTTAGCCCAGGGCAGAGGCACCGGGGAGCTGTTTTTT
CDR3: CASSLAQGRGTGELFF

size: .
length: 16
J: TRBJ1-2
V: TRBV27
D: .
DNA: TGTGCCAGCAAACCGCGCCGGGGAGGGGAACTATATGGCTACACCTTC
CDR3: CASKPRRGGELYGYTF

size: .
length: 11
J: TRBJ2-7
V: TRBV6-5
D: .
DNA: TGTGCCGGCGGGTTCGCCTACGAGCAGTACTTC
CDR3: CAGGFAYEQYF

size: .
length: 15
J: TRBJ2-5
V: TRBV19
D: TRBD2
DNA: TGTGCCAGTAGTATTGCGGGGGGGCCGTTAGAGACCCAGTACTTC
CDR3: CASSIAGGPLETQYF

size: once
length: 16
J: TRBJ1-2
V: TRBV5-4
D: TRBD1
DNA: TGTGCCAGCAGCTTGGGGGGACAGGGATCCGCCTATGGCTACACCTTC
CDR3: CASSLGGQGSAYGYTF

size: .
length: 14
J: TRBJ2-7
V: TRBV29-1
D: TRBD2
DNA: TGCAGCGCCACGGGAGGGACGGCTACCTACGAGCAGTACTTC
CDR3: CSATGGTATYEQYF

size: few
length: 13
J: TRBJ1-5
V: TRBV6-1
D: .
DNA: TGTGCCAGCAGTGAAGCTCAGGGCCAGCCCCAGCATTTT
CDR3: CASSEAQGQPQHF

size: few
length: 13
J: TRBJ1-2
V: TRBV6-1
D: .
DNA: TGTGCCAGCAGTGAAAGCGGCTACTATGGCTACACCTTC
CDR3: CASSESGYYGYTF

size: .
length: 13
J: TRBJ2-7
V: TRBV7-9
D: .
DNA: TGTGCCAGCAGCTTAGCCGGAGGGCAGGGGGTATACTTC
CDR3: CASSLAGGQGVYF

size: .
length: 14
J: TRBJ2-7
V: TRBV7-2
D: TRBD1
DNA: TGTGCCAGCAGCTTAGGACAGGGAGTTTACGAGCAGTACTTC
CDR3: CASSLGQGVYEQYF

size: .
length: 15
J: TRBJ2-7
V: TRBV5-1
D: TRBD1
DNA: TGCGCCAGCAGCTCCGGGACAGGGAATAAGTACGAGCAGTACTTC
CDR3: CASSSGTGNKYEQYF

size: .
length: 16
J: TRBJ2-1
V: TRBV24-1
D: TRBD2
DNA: TGTGCCACCAGTGATTCTAAGCGGGGATCAGACAATGAGCAGTTCTTC
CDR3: CATSDSKRGSDNEQFF